This T cell receptor (beta chain) is drawn from a study of tumor-infiltrating lymphocytes in localized non-small cell lung cancer. About the research overall: Each patient gave resected tumor and non-adjacent uninvolved lung tissue. Study conclusions and caveats: Technical variation could not be separated from intratumor heterogeneity here. Immunotypes IM1 and IM2 had similar TCR-derived T-cell fractions. Tumors had more T cell infiltration than uninvolved lung, per TCRbeta sequencing and CD3 counts.

In the case of this clone: Its target is not known.

TCRdb's table, derived via immunoSEQ multiplex PCR, lists solely in-frame clones and lacks some. The sample consists of 10,000 to 13,000 clones, 80% to 90% of them appearing once. V shed 6 bases, J shed 6 bases, and the junction held 7 bases outside the gene matches. This CDR3 spans 14 amino acids. Germline loops: CDR1 MDHEN, CDR2 SYDVKM. Sequencing used uninvolved lung tissue not adjacent to the tumor. The source is a human donor with non-small cell lung cancer. V gene TRBV28 combines with J gene TRBJ2-1; TRBD1 matches 8 bases. CDR3 nucleotides: TGTGCCAGCAGCTCAGGGGGCTCGGTCAATGAGCAGTTCTTC. It translates to CASSSGGSVNEQFF.